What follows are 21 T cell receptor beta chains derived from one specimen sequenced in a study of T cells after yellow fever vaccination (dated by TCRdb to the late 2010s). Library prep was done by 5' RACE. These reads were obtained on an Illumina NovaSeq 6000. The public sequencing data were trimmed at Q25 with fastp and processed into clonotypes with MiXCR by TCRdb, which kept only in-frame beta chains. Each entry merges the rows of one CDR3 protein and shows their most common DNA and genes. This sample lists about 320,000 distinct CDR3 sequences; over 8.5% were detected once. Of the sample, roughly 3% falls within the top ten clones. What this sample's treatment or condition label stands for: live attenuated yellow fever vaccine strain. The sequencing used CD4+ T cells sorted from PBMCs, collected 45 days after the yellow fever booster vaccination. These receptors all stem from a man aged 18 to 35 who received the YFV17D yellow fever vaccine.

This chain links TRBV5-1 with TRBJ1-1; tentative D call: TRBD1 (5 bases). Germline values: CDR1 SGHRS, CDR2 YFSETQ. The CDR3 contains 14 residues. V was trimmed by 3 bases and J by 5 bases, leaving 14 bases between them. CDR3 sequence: CASSSTGRGTEAFF. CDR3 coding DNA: TGCGCCAGCAGCTCCACGGGGAGGGGTACTGAAGCTTTCTTT.

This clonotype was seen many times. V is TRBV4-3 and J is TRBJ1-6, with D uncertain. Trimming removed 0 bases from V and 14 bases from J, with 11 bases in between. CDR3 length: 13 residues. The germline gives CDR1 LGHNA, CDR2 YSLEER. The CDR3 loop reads CASSQERRSSLHF. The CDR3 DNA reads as TGCGCCAGCAGCCAAGAAAGAAGGTCCTCCCTCCACTTT.

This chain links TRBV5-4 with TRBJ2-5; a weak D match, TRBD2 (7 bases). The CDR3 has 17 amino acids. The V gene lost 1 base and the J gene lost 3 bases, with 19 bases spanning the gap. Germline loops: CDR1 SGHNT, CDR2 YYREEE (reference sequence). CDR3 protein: CASSLYGGQGREETQYF. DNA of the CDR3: TGTGCCAGCAGCTTGTACGGGGGGCAGGGACGTGAAGAGACCCAGTACTTC.

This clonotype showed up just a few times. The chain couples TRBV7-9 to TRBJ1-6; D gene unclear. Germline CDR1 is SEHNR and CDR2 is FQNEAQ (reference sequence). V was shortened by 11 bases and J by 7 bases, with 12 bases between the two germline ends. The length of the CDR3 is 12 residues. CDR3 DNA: TGTGCCGTACCAAAACCCAATTCACCCCTCCACTTT. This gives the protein CAVPKPNSPLHF.

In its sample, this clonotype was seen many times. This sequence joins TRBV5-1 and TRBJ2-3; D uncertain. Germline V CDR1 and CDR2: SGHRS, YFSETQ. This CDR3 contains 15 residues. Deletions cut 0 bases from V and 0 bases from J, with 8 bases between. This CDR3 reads CASSLVNPSTDTQYF. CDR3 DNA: TGCGCCAGCAGCTTGGTGAATCCTAGCACAGATACGCAGTATTTT.

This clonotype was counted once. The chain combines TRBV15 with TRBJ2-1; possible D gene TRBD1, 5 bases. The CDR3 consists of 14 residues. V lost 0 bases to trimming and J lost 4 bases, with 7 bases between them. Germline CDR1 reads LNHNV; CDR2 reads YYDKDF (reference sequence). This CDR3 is CATSRERQYNEQFF. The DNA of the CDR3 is TGTGCCACCAGCAGAGAACGACAGTACAATGAGCAGTTCTTC. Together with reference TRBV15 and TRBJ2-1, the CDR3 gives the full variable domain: DAMVIQNPRYQVTQFGKPVTLSCSQTLNHNVMYWYQQKSSQAPKLLFHYYDKDFNNEADTPDNFQSRRPNTSFCFLDIRSPGLGDTAMYLCATSRERQYNEQFFGPGTRLTVL.

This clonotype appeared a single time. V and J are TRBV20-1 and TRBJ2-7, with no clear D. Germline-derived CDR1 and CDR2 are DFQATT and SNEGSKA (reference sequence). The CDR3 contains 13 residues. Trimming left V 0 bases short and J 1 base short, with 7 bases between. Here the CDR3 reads CSARDPQSYEQYV. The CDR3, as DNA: TGCAGTGCTAGAGATCCACAGTCCTACGAGCAGTACGTC.

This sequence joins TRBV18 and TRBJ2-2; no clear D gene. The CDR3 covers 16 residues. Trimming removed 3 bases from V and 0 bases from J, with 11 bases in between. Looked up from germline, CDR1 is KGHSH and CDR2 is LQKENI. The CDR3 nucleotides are TGTGCCAGCTCACCCCTACACGCCGCGAACACCGGGGAGCTGTTTTTT. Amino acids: CASSPLHAANTGELFF.

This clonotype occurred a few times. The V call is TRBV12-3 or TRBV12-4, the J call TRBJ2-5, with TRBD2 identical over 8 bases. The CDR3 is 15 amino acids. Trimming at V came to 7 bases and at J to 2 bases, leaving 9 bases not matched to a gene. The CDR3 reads CASNTGTRAQETQYF. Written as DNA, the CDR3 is TGTGCCAGCAACACCGGGACTAGAGCGCAAGAGACCCAGTACTTC.

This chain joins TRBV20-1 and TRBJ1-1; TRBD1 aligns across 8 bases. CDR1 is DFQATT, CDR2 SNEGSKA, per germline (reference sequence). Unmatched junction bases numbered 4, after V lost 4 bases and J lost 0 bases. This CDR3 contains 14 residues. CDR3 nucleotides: TGCAGTGCTACGACAGGGGCGCTGAACACTGAAGCTTTCTTT. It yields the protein CSATTGALNTEAFF.

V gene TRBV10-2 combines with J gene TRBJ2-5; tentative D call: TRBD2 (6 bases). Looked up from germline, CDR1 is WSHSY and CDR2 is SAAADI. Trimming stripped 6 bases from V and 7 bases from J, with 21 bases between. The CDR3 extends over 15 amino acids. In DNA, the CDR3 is TGCGCCAGCAGCTACCTAGCGACCGGAAGGGTGACCCAGTACTTC. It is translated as CASSYLATGRVTQYF.

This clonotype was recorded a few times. The CDR3 reads CSARDGRRGYTF. CDR3 nucleotide sequence: TGCAGTGCTAGAGATGGAAGGCGGGGCTACACCTTC. V gene TRBV20-1 combines with J gene TRBJ1-2; D is ambiguous. Germline V gene data show CDR1 as DFQATT and CDR2 as SNEGSKA (reference sequence). There are 12 residues in the CDR3. The V end lost 0 bases, the J end lost 8 bases, and 10 bases lay between the germline ends.

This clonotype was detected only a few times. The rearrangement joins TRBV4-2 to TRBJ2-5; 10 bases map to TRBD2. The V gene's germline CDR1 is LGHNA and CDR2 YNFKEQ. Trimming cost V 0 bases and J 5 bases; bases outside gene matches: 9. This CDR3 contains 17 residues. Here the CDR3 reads CASSQDRASGGDETQYF. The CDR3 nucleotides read TGTGCCAGCAGCCAAGATCGGGCTAGCGGGGGTGATGAGACCCAGTACTTC.

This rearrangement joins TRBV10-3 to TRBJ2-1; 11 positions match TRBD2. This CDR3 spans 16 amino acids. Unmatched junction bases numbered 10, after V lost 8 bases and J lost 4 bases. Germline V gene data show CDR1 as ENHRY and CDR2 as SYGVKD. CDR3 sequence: CAIVSASGGSYNEQFF. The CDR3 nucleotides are TGTGCCATCGTATCGGCTAGCGGGGGGTCATACAATGAGCAGTTCTTC.

The CDR3 protein is CASSFRTDYEQYF. The CDR3, as DNA: TGTGCCAGCAGTTTCAGGACGGACTACGAGCAGTACTTC. V and J are TRBV7-2 and TRBJ2-7; D remains ambiguous. Germline CDR1 is SGHTA and CDR2 is FQGNSA. This CDR3 contains 13 residues. Trimming cost V 6 bases and J 3 bases, with 12 bases left between them.

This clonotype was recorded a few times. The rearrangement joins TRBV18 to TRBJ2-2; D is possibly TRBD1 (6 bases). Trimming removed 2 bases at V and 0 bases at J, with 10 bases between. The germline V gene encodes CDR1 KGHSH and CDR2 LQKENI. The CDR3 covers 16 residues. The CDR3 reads CASSPVQGPNTGELFF. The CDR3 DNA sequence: TGTGCCAGCTCACCAGTACAGGGTCCGAACACCGGGGAGCTGTTTTTT.

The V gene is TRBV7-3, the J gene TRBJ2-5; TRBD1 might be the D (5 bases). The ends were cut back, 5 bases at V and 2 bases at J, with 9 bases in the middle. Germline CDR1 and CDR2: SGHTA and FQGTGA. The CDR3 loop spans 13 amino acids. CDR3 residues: CASSPTVQETQYF. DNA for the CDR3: TGTGCCAGCAGCCCGACAGTTCAAGAGACCCAGTACTTC.

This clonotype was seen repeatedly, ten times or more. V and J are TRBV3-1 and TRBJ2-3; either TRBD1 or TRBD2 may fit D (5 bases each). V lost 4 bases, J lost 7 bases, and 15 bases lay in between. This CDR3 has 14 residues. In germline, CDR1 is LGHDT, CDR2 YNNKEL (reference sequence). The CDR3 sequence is CASSRESGRNTQYF. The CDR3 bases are TGTGCCAGCAGCCGCGAGTCGGGGCGGAATACGCAGTATTTT.

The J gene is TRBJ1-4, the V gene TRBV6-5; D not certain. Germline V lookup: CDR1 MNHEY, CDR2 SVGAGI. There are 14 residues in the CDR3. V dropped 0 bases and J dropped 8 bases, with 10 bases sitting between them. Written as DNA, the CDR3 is TGTGCCAGCAGTTACTCGTGGGGTTTGGAAAAACTGTTTTTT. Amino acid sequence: CASSYSWGLEKLFF.

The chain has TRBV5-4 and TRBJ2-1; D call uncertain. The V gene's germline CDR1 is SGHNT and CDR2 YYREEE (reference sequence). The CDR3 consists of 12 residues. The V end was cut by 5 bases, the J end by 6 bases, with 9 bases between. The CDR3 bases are TGTGCCAGCAGAAGCTGGAGCAATGAGCAGTTCTTC. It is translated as CASRSWSNEQFF. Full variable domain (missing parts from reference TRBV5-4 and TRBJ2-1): ETGVTQSPTHLIKTRGQQVTLRCSSQSGHNTVSWYQQALGQGPQFIFQYYREEENGRGNFPPRFSGLQFPNYSSELNVNALELDDSALYLCASRSWSNEQFFGPGTRLTVL.

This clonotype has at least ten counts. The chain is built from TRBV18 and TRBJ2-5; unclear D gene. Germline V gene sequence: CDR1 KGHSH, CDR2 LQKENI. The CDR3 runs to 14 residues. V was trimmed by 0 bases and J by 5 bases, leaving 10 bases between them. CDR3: CASSPPRSWETQYF. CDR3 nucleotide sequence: TGTGCCAGCTCACCACCGAGGTCGTGGGAGACCCAGTACTTC. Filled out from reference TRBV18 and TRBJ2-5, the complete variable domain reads NAGVMQNPRHLVRRRGQEARLRCSPMKGHSHVYWYRQLPEEGLKFMVYLQKENIIDESGMPKERFSAEFPKEGPSILRIQQVVRGDSAAYFCASSPPRSWETQYFGPGTRLLVL.